This TCR beta chain emerged from a study of T cell responses to AZD1222 COVID-19 vaccine. The study, taken as a whole, reports: Spike-specific TCR repertoires showed rising breadth and depth after two AZD1222 doses. Donor demographics were predominantly white British with a female majority; clonal diversity may be underestimated.

Repertoires were generated with immunoSEQ multiplex PCR, while TCRdb's copy carries only in-frame clones and drops some. The sample includes more than 150,000 clones, 85% to 95% of them seen just once. On this clone: Its specificity is not known.

Germline loops: CDR1 MNHEY, CDR2 SVGAGI. Trimming pared 2 bases from V and 1 base from J, leaving 8 bases between. The CDR3 spans 14 residues. This chain uses TRBV6-5 with TRBJ1-1; no definite D call. Source: peripheral blood, taken 28 days after the second AZD1222 dose. The source of this sequence is an adult who received the AZD1222 COVID-19 vaccine. The DNA for the CDR3 is TGTGCCAGCAGTTACAGCTTTGAGAACACTGAAGCTTTCTTT. As protein: CASSYSFENTEAFF.